Listed below are T cell receptor beta chains from one sample, sequenced in a study of blood T cell repertoires in COVID-19. Some clones are missing from TCRdb's copy, which holds only in-frame ones; the method was immunoSEQ multiplex PCR. The sample holds about 200,000 clones, around 80% seen once. Sequencing was carried out using peripheral blood. The receptor set was obtained from a woman aged 55-69 years with COVID-19, enrolled during active disease. Both conserved end residues are part of each CDR3. Expanded clones are given a class, and other clones once, few, many or no size at all.

NA,TRBV5-1,14,CASTLGTSAGELFF
NA,TRBV5-1,15,CASSPTGGSLYEQYF
NA,TRBV1,14,CTSSSDREDTEAFF
NA,TRBV15,16,CATSSREPDNYNEQFF
few,TRBV13,15,CASSLTSAGTDTQYF
NA,TRBV11-2,15,CASSLDRWLVYEQYF
NA,TRBV6-4,17,CASSKKQGPLNTDTQYF
NA,TRBV19,17,CASSTDRDRGQGQPQHF
NA,TRBV7-3,15,CASSQGARSYNEQFF
NA,TRBV10-1,15,CASQGASGANEKLFF
NA,TRBV28,14,CASSWDRGQTEAFF
NA,TRBV15,14,CATSRGDTDQPQHF
NA,TRBV19,16,CASSINPGGIQETQYF
NA,TRBV5-4,13,CASSVDRNHGYTF
NA,TRBV7-2,15,CASSLNRGGPGELFF
NA,TRBV11-2,14,CASSLGERTDTQYF
once,TRBV6-6,13,CASTDRGRTEAFF
NA,TRBV6-1,13,CASSESGRDTIYF
NA,TRBV3-1/TRBV3-2,15,CASSQGPGGQETQYF
NA,TRBV23-1,15,CASSPLDRVQETQYF
NA,TRBV7-2,16,CASSPQAGGDTGELFF
NA,TRBV16,14,CASSSRAGGKEQFF
NA,TRBV7-8,15,CASSPVRGKGNEQFF
NA,TRBV5-4,12,CASSSDRVGYTF
NA,TRBV15,15,CAISSGQPLTDTQYF
NA,TRBV29-1,13,CSVGLAGGHEQYF
NA,TRBV7-8,16,CASSLAQVGRGREQYF
NA,TRBV6-1,15,CASSEGRAGNSPLHF
few,TRBV11-3,15,CASSLGHRGRNEQFF
NA,TRBV29-1,13,CSVGQWGVGEQYF
once,TRBV28,16,CASSSRGGRVPDTQYF
NA,TRBV5-5,16,CASSLKLGGASGGYTF
NA,TRBV2,14,CASSEDRGNQPQHF
NA,TRBV19,14,CASNNRASNYGYTF
NA,TRBV18,14,CASSPTGLREGYTF
NA,TRBV6-5,15,CASSRGQGGNGELFF
few,TRBV5-6,13,CASSKLAGPEQYF
NA,TRBV6-6,15,CASSYSLEVSGELFF
NA,TRBV28,16,CASSSSSAGDYNEQFF
NA,TRBV7-9,16,CASSPRISWTGETQYF
NA,TRBV6-6,16,CASSRHGRYWDTEAFF
NA,TRBV5-6,14,CASALGDRVYGYTF
NA,TRBV9,13,CASSLASTDTQYF
NA,TRBV29-1,11,CSGGSFNEQYF
NA,TRBV5-6,15,CASSRLGGNTDTQYF
NA,TRBV18,15,CASSPRTGSGEKLFF
NA,TRBV6-5,15,CASNSLRIARETQYF
NA,TRBV6-2/TRBV6-3,15,CASSTEREKGETQYF
NA,TRBV21-1,14,CASSNLPNGDGYTF
NA,TRBV27,15,CASSLQGTGILGYTF
NA,TRBV5-1,14,CASSLGPGDTEAFF
NA,TRBV6-6,12,CASSLPPGTQYF
NA,TRBV11-2,18,CASSRLRGTSRLPETQYF
NA,TRBV7-9,15,CASSPAGGTYNEQFF
many,TRBV5-1,15,CASSPGQGTYNEQFF
NA,TRBV25-1,14,CASSDTGSRQPQHF
NA,TRBV5-8,15,CASSLVRGRSYGYTF